The next 23 T cell receptor beta chains were all read from a single sample in a study of blood T cell repertoires in COVID-19. Libraries were prepared by immunoSEQ multiplex PCR; TCRdb keeps only in-frame clonotypes and omits some of them. Of some 300,000 clones in the sample, 90% were seen once. Sequenced sample: PBMCs or T cells enriched from blood (not recorded which). The receptors come from a young woman with acute COVID-19.

V usage is TRBV12-3 or TRBV12-4 and J usage is TRBJ2-5, with 7 bases that match TRBD2. CDR3 length equals 13 residues. The junction had 5 bases not matched to a gene; V was cut back by 6 bases and J by 4 bases. CDR3 loop: CASSFGEGETQYF. The CDR3 DNA reads TGTGCCAGCAGCTTCGGGGAGGGAGAGACCCAGTACTTC.

The rearrangement uses TRBV7-9 and TRBJ1-1, with no clear D. The V gene's germline CDR1 is SEHNR and CDR2 FQNEAQ (reference sequence). V lost 1 base and J 11 bases, leaving 8 bases between the germline ends. The CDR3 is 11 amino acids. DNA of the CDR3: TGTGCCAGCAGCTTAGGGCAGGTGGCTTTCTTT. The encoded protein is CASSLGQVAFF. Full variable domain (outside the CDR3, taken from reference TRBV7-9 and TRBJ1-1): DTGVSQNPRHKITKRGQNVTFRCDPISEHNRLYWYRQTLGQGPEFLTYFQNEAQLEKSRLLSDRFSAERPKGSFSTLEIQRTEQGDSAMYLCASSLGQVAFFGQGTRLTVV.

This chain uses TRBV10-1 with TRBJ1-1, with 10 bases lining up with TRBD1. From germline, CDR1 is WNHNN and CDR2 SYGVQD (reference sequence). This CDR3 is 16 amino acids long. With V trimmed by 3 bases and J by 1 base, 5 bases remained unmatched. CDR3 residues: CASSERTGGPNTEAFF. For the CDR3, the DNA is TGCGCCAGCAGTGAAAGGACAGGGGGACCGAACACTGAAGCTTTCTTT.

The CDR3 DNA reads TGTGCCAGCAGCCCCGGACAGGATCCCTCGGAGCAGTACTTC. Translated: CASSPGQDPSEQYF. The gene calls are TRBV6-6 and TRBJ2-7; TRBD1 agrees at 7 bases. The CDR3 is 14 amino acids. The V gene end was trimmed by 6 bases and the J gene end by 7 bases; junction bases not matched to a gene: 12. Germline CDR1 is MNHNY and CDR2 is SVGAGI (reference sequence).

The chain has TRBV5-8 and TRBJ2-1; 7 nucleotides match TRBD1. Germline CDR1 is SGHTS and CDR2 is YDEGEE. CDR3 length: 14 residues. J gave up 8 bases and V 7 bases, and 12 bases lay outside the gene matches. The CDR3 region is CASRAFDRDDEQFF. In DNA form, the CDR3 reads TGTGCCAGCCGTGCTTTCGACAGGGACGATGAGCAGTTCTTC.

The chain couples TRBV3-1 (or the pseudogene TRBV3-2) to TRBJ2-5, with no clear D. The V end lost 3 bases, the J end lost 0 bases, and 2 bases lay between the germline ends. The CDR3 runs 12 residues. CDR1 is LGHDT, CDR2 YNNKEL, per germline (reference sequence). The CDR3 region has the DNA TGTGCCAGCAGCCACGACCAAGAGACCCAGTACTTC. Its protein is CASSHDQETQYF.

The rearrangement uses TRBV7-3 and TRBJ2-2; D is possibly TRBD1 (5 bases). The CDR3 contains 16 residues. Trimming removed 0 bases at V and 2 bases at J, with 10 bases between. Germline V lookup: CDR1 SGHTA, CDR2 FQGTGA. Here the CDR3 reads CASSLTEQANTGELFF. In DNA, the CDR3 is TGTGCCAGCAGCTTAACGGAACAGGCTAACACCGGGGAGCTGTTTTTT.

The rearrangement uses TRBV18 and TRBJ1-4; 7 bases fit TRBD1. The V segment lost 3 bases and the J segment 5 bases; nucleotides outside the gene matches: 9. The CDR3 is 16 amino acids. Germline values: CDR1 KGHSH, CDR2 LQKENI. As DNA, the CDR3 is TGTGCCAGCTCACCGACCACGACAGGGAACAATGAAAAACTGTTTTTT. It specifies CASSPTTTGNNEKLFF.

The chain joins TRBV7-2 to TRBJ1-6, with TRBD1 identical over 8 bases. Germline V gene sequence: CDR1 SGHTA, CDR2 FQGNSA. V gave up 4 bases and J gave up 5 bases; unmatched junction bases: 7. The CDR3 covers 16 residues. CDR3 DNA sequence: TGTGCCAGCAGCTCCCAGGGGGCGTTGAATAATTCACCCCTCCACTTT. This codes for CASSSQGALNNSPLHF.

Concerning this clone itself: Other DNA sequences in this sample translate to the same CDR3. This sequence joins TRBV7-9 and TRBJ1-1; D uncertain. This CDR3 region has 12 residues. The V end lost 2 bases, the J end lost 4 bases, and 5 bases lay between the germline ends. Germline V CDR1 and CDR2: SEHNR, FQNEAQ (reference sequence). The CDR3 here is CASSLTGTEAFF. In DNA form, the CDR3 reads TGTGCCAGCAGCTTAACGGGCACTGAAGCTTTCTTT.

This rearrangement joins TRBV23-1 to TRBJ1-2; TRBD1 is a possible D gene (5 bases). TRBV23-1 qualifies as an ORF whose function is uncertain. V lost 3 bases and J lost 6, with 17 bases in between. This CDR3 spans 15 amino acids. In DNA form, the CDR3 reads TGCGCCAGCAGTCAGGCCCCCCGGGGGATCGATGGCTACACCTTC. Translated, it gives CASSQAPRGIDGYTF.

The gene calls are TRBV7-9 and TRBJ1-2, with a possible D match to TRBD1 (5 bases). Trimming shortened V by 5 bases and J by 6 bases, and 19 bases separated the two germline ends. The CDR3 extends over 15 amino acids. The germline V gene has CDR1 SEHNR and CDR2 FQNEAQ (reference sequence). The DNA for the CDR3 is TGTGCCAGCAGCCCGACTGGGACGGGGGGAGATGGCTACACCTTC. It encodes CASSPTGTGGDGYTF.

The chain uses TRBV12-3 or TRBV12-4 and TRBJ2-7; tentatively, D is TRBD2 (5 bases). V lost 3 bases and J lost 2, with 8 bases in between. The CDR3 runs 13 residues. Here the CDR3 reads CASSFSVPYEQYF. CDR3 nucleotide sequence: TGTGCCAGCAGTTTTAGCGTCCCCTACGAGCAGTACTTC.

This clone was found a few times. V is TRBV18 and J is TRBJ1-2, with D possibly matching TRBD1 (5 bases). Looked up from germline, CDR1 is KGHSH and CDR2 is LQKENI. This CDR3 region has 13 residues. V was pared by 3 bases and J by 7 bases, with 12 bases between. The CDR3 is CASSPRQGGGYTF. In nucleotides, the CDR3 is TGTGCCAGCTCACCGCGTCAGGGAGGTGGCTACACCTTC.

The chain combines TRBV7-9 with TRBJ1-1; 11 nucleotides agree with TRBD1. The V segment lost 2 bases and the J segment 10 bases; nucleotides outside the gene matches: 3. CDR1 is SEHNR, CDR2 FQNEAQ, per germline (reference sequence). The CDR3 is 13 residues long. For the CDR3, the DNA is TGTGCCAGCAGCTTAACGGGGACAGGGGGAGCTTTCTTT. It encodes CASSLTGTGGAFF.

This chain joins TRBV9 and TRBJ1-3, with 8 nucleotides matching TRBD1. From germline, CDR1 is SGDLS and CDR2 YYNGEE. The length of the CDR3 is 16 residues. V was pared by 4 bases and J by 8 bases, with 14 bases of the junction left unmatched. CDR3 region: CASSRTGPNRGYTIYF. The CDR3 region has the DNA TGTGCCAGCAGCCGGACCGGGCCGAACAGGGGGTACACCATATATTTT.

This chain uses TRBV12-3 or TRBV12-4 with TRBJ2-1; D gene uncertain. The CDR3 consists of 12 residues. The V and J ends lost 6 bases and 9 bases respectively, with 12 bases between them. The CDR3 reads CASRESTGEQFF. As DNA, the CDR3 is TGTGCCAGCAGAGAGAGTACTGGTGAGCAGTTCTTC.

The CDR3 spells CASRLTTQETQYF. CDR3 coding DNA: TGTGCCAGCAGACTAACTACACAAGAGACCCAGTACTTC. This chain links TRBV28 with TRBJ2-5; D is uncertain. The CDR3 extends over 13 amino acids. Trimming took 6 bases from V and 2 from J, leaving 10 bases between them. The germline gives CDR1 MDHEN, CDR2 SYDVKM.

This sequence joins TRBV6-5 and TRBJ2-2, with D tentatively TRBD1 (5 bases). V lost 7 bases and J lost 4, with 13 bases in between. Germline V gene lookup returns CDR1 MNHEY and CDR2 SVGAGI. The CDR3 totals 14 residues. CDR3: CASTHQGSTGELFF. The CDR3 nucleotides are TGTGCCAGCACCCATCAGGGTTCCACCGGGGAGCTGTTTTTT.

The chain carries TRBV25-1 and TRBJ1-1; D not certain. The CDR3 loop spans 13 amino acids. The germline gives CDR1 MGHDK, CDR2 SYGVNS. Trimming pared 3 bases from V and 6 bases from J, leaving 11 bases between. The CDR3 loop is CASSEAGASEAFF. The CDR3, as DNA: TGTGCCAGCAGTGAGGCAGGTGCTTCTGAAGCTTTCTTT.

The chain couples TRBV4-2 to TRBJ1-1; the D is unclear. The CDR3 is made up of 13 amino acids. Trimming removed 3 bases from V and 7 bases from J, with 12 bases in between. Germline CDR1 is LGHNA and CDR2 is YNFKEQ. The CDR3 protein is CASSHEKAGEAFF. In DNA, the CDR3 is TGTGCCAGCAGCCATGAAAAAGCGGGTGAAGCTTTCTTT.

The rearrangement uses TRBV9 and TRBJ1-2, with 9 positions matching TRBD1. Per the germline V gene, CDR1 is SGDLS and CDR2 is YYNGEE. This CDR3 comprises 13 residues. Unmatched junction bases numbered 2, after V lost 0 bases and J lost 8 bases. DNA for the CDR3: TGTGCCAGCAGCGTAGGGACAGGGGTCGGCTACACCTTC. It codes for CASSVGTGVGYTF.

Only one count was recorded for this clone. The genes are TRBV19 and TRBJ1-5; a possible D gene is TRBD1 (5 bases). CDR1 is LNHDA, CDR2 SQIVND, per germline (reference sequence). Trimming shortened V by 7 bases and J by 0 bases, and 13 bases separated the two germline ends. The CDR3 covers 15 residues. CDR3 region: CASNRGRNSNQPQHF. The CDR3 bases are TGTGCCAGTAATCGGGGGAGGAATAGCAATCAGCCCCAGCATTTT.